Listed here are 4 T cell receptor beta chains from one sample, sequenced in a study of Ad26.COV2.S vaccination and SARS-CoV-2 variants. Indicated treatment: 15 to 20 received Ad26.COV2.S at low or high dose, single or two shots; about 5 received placebo; per-sample allocation not given. Sampling occurred on day 63 after the first vaccine or placebo injection. The method was immunoSEQ multiplex PCR; TCRdb's version includes in-frame clones alone and lacks a portion of them. The data hold roughly 240,000 clones, with around 89% observed a single time. This specimen was peripheral blood, taken in a trial of Ad26.COV2.S vaccine versus placebo. These receptor sequences come from a person between 18 and 59 years old who received the Ad26.COV2.S COVID-19 vaccine or a placebo.

This sequence joins TRBV6-2 or TRBV6-3 and TRBJ1-2; tentative D call: TRBD1 (5 bases). Trimming left V 5 bases short and J 1 base short, with 14 bases between. CDR3 length: 15 amino acids. Germline lookup yields CDR1 MNHEY and CDR2 SVGEGT. As DNA, the CDR3 is TGTGCCAGCAGTACCTGGGACGCAAATAACTATGGCTACACCTTC. As protein: CASSTWDANNYGYTF.

In nucleotides, the CDR3 is TGTGCCTGGAGTCAAGGGGGGACCACAGATACGCAGTATTTT. It specifies CAWSQGGTTDTQYF. The chain combines TRBV30 with TRBJ2-3; D may be TRBD1 or TRBD2 (6 bases each). Germline V gene lookup returns CDR1 GTSNPN and CDR2 SVGIG (reference sequence). This CDR3 is built from 14 residues. The ends were cut back, 2 bases at V and 2 bases at J, with 11 bases in the middle. Variable domain in full (rest from reference TRBV30 and TRBJ2-3): SQTIHQWPATLVQPVGSPLSLECTVEGTSNPNLYWYRQAAGRGLQLLFYSVGIGQISSEVPQNLSASRPQDRQFILSSKKLLLSDSGFYLCAWSQGGTTDTQYFGPGTRLTVL.

The chain carries TRBV9 and TRBJ2-7, with D uncertain. The germline V gene encodes CDR1 SGDLS and CDR2 YYNGEE. The CDR3 is made up of 14 amino acids. Deletions cut 0 bases from V and 2 bases from J, with 9 bases between. Here the CDR3 reads CASSVGGIPYEQYF. For the CDR3, the DNA is TGTGCCAGCAGCGTAGGGGGTATTCCCTACGAGCAGTACTTC.

The chain recombines TRBV6-2 or TRBV6-3 with TRBJ2-1, with 13 bases fitting TRBD2. Per the germline V gene, CDR1 is MNHEY and CDR2 is SVGEGT. Trimming removed 2 bases from V and 5 bases from J; junction bases left unmatched: 6. CDR3 length equals 17 residues. This CDR3 reads CASSYRGLAGTNNEQFF. CDR3 coding DNA: TGTGCCAGCAGTTACAGGGGACTAGCGGGGACCAACAATGAGCAGTTCTTC.